A single sample is the source of the 7 T cell receptor beta chains below, sequenced in a study of neurological immune-mediated disorders. A single record per CDR3 protein comes from TCRdb applying MiXCR to the 5' RACE reads. The table lists 110,000 or so distinct CDR3 sequences, about 3.4% of them singletons. Sequenced sample: PBMCs. The source of these receptors is a woman between 25 and 40 years old with multiple sclerosis.

This clonotype was found many times. The chain recombines TRBV6-5 with TRBJ1-2; D is unresolved. Germline V gene lookup returns CDR1 MNHEY and CDR2 SVGAGI. The CDR3 is 15 amino acids. V shed 4 bases and J shed 2 bases, with 14 bases lying between them. CDR3 in DNA: TGTGCCAGCAGTTCTCAGGCCGACCTAAACTATGGCTACACCTTC. This translates into CASSSQADLNYGYTF.

The CDR3 DNA reads as TGCGCCAGCAGCTTAACTAGCGGGGGGGCTAATGAGCAGTTCTTC. It translates to CASSLTSGGANEQFF. This chain links TRBV5-1 with TRBJ2-1; the match to TRBD2 covers 13 bases. The CDR3 is 15 amino acids. Germline V gene sequence: CDR1 SGHRS, CDR2 YFSETQ. After removal of 2 bases from V and 7 bases from J, the junction contained 3 bases not matched to a gene.

This clonotype was observed many times. The chain combines TRBV12-3 or TRBV12-4 with TRBJ1-4; no clear D. CDR3 length equals 13 residues. The germline V and J ends were trimmed by 3 bases and 8 bases, with 10 bases remaining between them. The CDR3 protein is CASSLSPGEKLFF. The DNA for the CDR3 is TGTGCCAGCAGTTTGAGTCCTGGGGAAAAACTGTTTTTT.

This clonotype came up many times. This chain uses TRBV3-1 with TRBJ2-6; D gene uncertain. CDR3 length: 15 residues. The V and J ends lost 1 base and 4 bases respectively, with 8 bases between them. Germline V gene sequence: CDR1 LGHDT, CDR2 YNNKEL (reference sequence). The CDR3 reads CASSQGMGGANVLTF. In DNA, the CDR3 is TGTGCCAGCAGCCAAGGGATGGGAGGGGCCAACGTCCTGACTTTC.

This clonotype was observed many times. The chain has TRBV2 and TRBJ1-5; possible D gene TRBD1, 6 bases. CDR3 length equals 13 residues. CDR1 SNHLY and CDR2 FYNNEI come from the germline V gene. V was cut by 7 bases and J by 4 bases, with 11 bases left in between. The CDR3: CASNQGMNQPQHF. DNA for the CDR3: TGTGCCAGCAACCAGGGGATGAATCAGCCCCAGCATTTT.

The sample holds many counts of this clonotype. The rearrangement joins TRBV3-1 to TRBJ1-1; 7 bases line up with TRBD1. The CDR3 runs 14 residues. V was clipped by 3 bases and J by 7 bases; unmatched bases: 8. Germline CDR1 and CDR2: LGHDT and YNNKEL (reference sequence). CDR3 sequence reads: CASSHALRGVEAFF. In DNA, the CDR3 is TGTGCCAGCAGCCATGCTCTCAGGGGGGTTGAAGCTTTCTTT.

In this sample, this clonotype turned up many times. The J gene is TRBJ2-1, the V gene TRBV20-1, with 11 bases matching TRBD2. Germline assignment: CDR1 DFQATT and CDR2 SNEGSKA (reference sequence). The ends lost 3 bases at V and 2 bases at J; junction bases unmatched: 9. The CDR3 has 17 amino acids. The CDR3 region has the DNA TGCAGTGCTAGTCCTTTAGCGGGAGGGCTACCCTACAATGAGCAGTTCTTC. It yields the protein CSASPLAGGLPYNEQFF.